Presented here are 9 T cell receptor beta chains from one specimen sequenced in a study of blood T cells in healthy people across ages. The second PCR ran roughly 7 to 12 cycles with a sample-barcoded 5' primer and J-beta primers. TCRdb ran MiXCR on the 5' RACE reads and lists one entry per CDR3 protein. This table holds 1.5 million or so distinct CDR3 sequences, about 42% found once. The sequenced sample was blood. All receptors derive from a woman aged 18-30 years in good health.

The V and J genes are TRBV6-5 and TRBJ2-7; 8 nucleotides align to TRBD2. The CDR3 consists of 16 residues. Losses at the gene ends were 0 bases for V and 7 bases for J; bases not matched to a gene: 11. Looked up from germline, CDR1 is MNHEY and CDR2 is SVGAGI. Here the CDR3 reads CASSYSWVAGYNEQYF. CDR3 sequence (DNA): TGTGCCAGCAGTTACTCGTGGGTAGCGGGGTACAATGAGCAGTACTTC.

The CDR3 is CSASLQVNTEAFF. CDR3 DNA sequence: TGCAGTGCTAGCTTACAGGTGAACACTGAAGCTTTCTTT. This chain connects TRBV20-1 to TRBJ1-1; D is possibly TRBD1 (5 bases). Trimming left V 3 bases short and J 0 bases short, with 8 bases between. The CDR3 loop spans 13 amino acids. Germline loops: CDR1 DFQATT, CDR2 SNEGSKA (reference sequence).

The chain joins TRBV20-1 to TRBJ1-1, with 7 bases identical to TRBD1. This CDR3 has 11 amino acids. V shed 8 bases and J 8 bases; nucleotides not matched to a gene: 8. Germline V CDR1 and CDR2: DFQATT, SNEGSKA (reference sequence). The CDR3 reads CSRNRGMEAFF. The CDR3 DNA sequence: TGCAGTCGAAACAGGGGTATGGAAGCTTTCTTT.

There are a few counts of this clonotype. The chain has TRBV7-2 and TRBJ1-2; 7 positions match TRBD1. Trimming took 5 bases from V and 5 from J; bases not matched to a gene: 8. Germline assignment: CDR1 SGHTA and CDR2 FQGNSA. The CDR3 contains 14 residues. Written as DNA, the CDR3 is TGTGCCAGCAGCCCAGTCGGGACAGATTATGGCTACACCTTC. It encodes CASSPVGTDYGYTF.

The genes are TRBV5-1 and TRBJ1-1; D is undetermined. V was pared by 4 bases and J by 0 bases, with 22 bases between. This CDR3 contains 18 residues. Germline V CDR1 and CDR2: SGHRS, YFSETQ. In DNA, the CDR3 is TGCGCCAGCAGCCCCTATGGGTCCGCAGGATCAATGAACACTGAAGCTTTCTTT. It yields the protein CASSPYGSAGSMNTEAFF.

V is TRBV12-3 or TRBV12-4 and J is TRBJ2-5; D is uncertain. This CDR3 has 14 residues. V shed 7 bases and J shed 2 bases, with 14 bases lying between them. This chain's CDR3 is CASTRSQVQETQYF. The CDR3 DNA reads TGTGCCAGCACCCGAAGCCAGGTACAAGAGACCCAGTACTTC.

This chain joins TRBV6-1 and TRBJ2-7; 8 bases align to TRBD2. Germline assignment: CDR1 MNHNS and CDR2 SASEGT. V trimming: 2 bases; J trimming: 9 bases; junction bases outside the gene matches: 12. The CDR3 loop spans 15 amino acids. The CDR3 nucleotides are TGTGCCAGCAGTGAACTAGCGGGCTCCTACAATGGGCAGTACTTC. The encoded protein is CASSELAGSYNGQYF.

About this clonotype itself: At one end the junction does not follow the germline gene, possibly because of a read error. The chain recombines TRBV25-1 with TRBJ1-2, with D unresolved. CDR3 length: 13 residues. The V gene's germline CDR1 is MGHDK and CDR2 SYGVNS. For the CDR3, the DNA is TGTGCCAGCAGTGAAAAAGGTTCCCATGGCTTCACCTTC. Its protein product is CASSEKGSHGFTF.

This clonotype appeared a few times. This chain joins TRBV7-6 and TRBJ2-3; D is unclear. V was shortened by 3 bases and J by 6 bases, with 10 bases between the two germline ends. The CDR3 has 13 residues. Germline CDR1 reads SGHVS; CDR2 reads FNYEAQ. The CDR3: CASSFLTEDTQYF. The CDR3 DNA reads as TGTGCCAGCAGCTTCCTAACAGAGGATACGCAGTATTTT.